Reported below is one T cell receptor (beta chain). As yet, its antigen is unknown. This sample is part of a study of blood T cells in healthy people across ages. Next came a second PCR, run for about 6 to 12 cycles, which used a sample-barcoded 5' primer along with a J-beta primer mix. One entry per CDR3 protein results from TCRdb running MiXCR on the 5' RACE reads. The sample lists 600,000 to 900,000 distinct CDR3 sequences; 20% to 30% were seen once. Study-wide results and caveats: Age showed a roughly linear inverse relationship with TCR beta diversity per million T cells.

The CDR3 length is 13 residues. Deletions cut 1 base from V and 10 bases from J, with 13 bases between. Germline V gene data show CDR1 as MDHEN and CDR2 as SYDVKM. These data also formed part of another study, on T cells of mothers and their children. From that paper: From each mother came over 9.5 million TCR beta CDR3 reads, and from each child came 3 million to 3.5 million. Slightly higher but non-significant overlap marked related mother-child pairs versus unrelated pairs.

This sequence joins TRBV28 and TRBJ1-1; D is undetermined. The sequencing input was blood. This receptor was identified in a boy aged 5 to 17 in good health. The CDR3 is CASSLSLGLGAFF. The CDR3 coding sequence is TGTGCCAGCAGTTTATCGCTCGGGCTGGGAGCTTTCTTT.